One and the same sample provided the 18 T cell receptor beta chains below, sequenced in a study of blood T cell repertoires in COVID-19. Some clones are missing from TCRdb's copy, which holds only in-frame ones; the method was immunoSEQ multiplex PCR. This sample has a few hundred thousand clones, with roughly 91% found just once. Sequenced sample: peripheral blood. The receptors derive from a middle-aged man with active or convalescent COVID-19.

This clone was detected only once. One end of the junction is discordant with germline, which a read error may explain. V usage is TRBV30 and J usage is TRBJ2-3; 7 positions agree with TRBD1. There are 12 residues in the CDR3. In germline, CDR1 is GTSNPN, CDR2 SVGIG (reference sequence). The CDR3 here is CAWSVVIGGEEF. As DNA, the CDR3 is TGTGCCTGGAGTGTAGTTATAGGGGGCGAGGAATTT.

The rearrangement links TRBV5-1 to TRBJ2-7; 7 bases align to TRBD2. The trim removed 2 bases at V and 0 bases at J, leaving 2 bases unmatched. Germline-derived CDR1 and CDR2 are SGHRS and YFSETQ. This CDR3 region has 14 residues. The CDR3 region has the DNA TGCGCCAGCAGCTTAGCGGGGTACTCCTACGAGCAGTACTTC. It encodes CASSLAGYSYEQYF.

The chain couples TRBV27 to TRBJ1-6; D unclear. Germline V gene sequence: CDR1 MNHEY, CDR2 SMNVEV (reference sequence). Between the trimmed V and J ends, which lost 6 bases and 5 bases, there was a span of 17 bases. This CDR3 region has 16 residues. The CDR3 coding sequence is TGTGCCAGCAGGATCACTGTCCGGGATGATAATTCACCCCTCCACTTT. Protein product: CASRITVRDDNSPLHF.

The J gene is TRBJ2-7, the V gene TRBV30, with unresolved D. Germline lookup yields CDR1 GTSNPN and CDR2 SVGIG (reference sequence). The CDR3 is 13 amino acids. V lost 0 bases to trimming and J lost 2 bases, with 8 bases between them. CDR3 amino acids: CAWSVTETYEQYF. The CDR3 bases are TGTGCCTGGAGTGTAACGGAGACCTACGAGCAGTACTTC.

This chain links TRBV4-3 with TRBJ1-4; D may be TRBD1 (6 bases). V lost 4 bases and J 4 bases, leaving 13 bases between the germline ends. The CDR3 length is 15 residues. Germline lookup yields CDR1 LGHNA and CDR2 YSLEER. The CDR3 bases are TGCGCCAGCAGCCGTCGGGACACCAGTAATGAAAAACTGTTTTTT. Protein product: CASSRRDTSNEKLFF.

V usage is TRBV18 and J usage is TRBJ1-5; 7 bases agree with TRBD1. CDR3 size: 13 residues. Looked up from germline, CDR1 is KGHSH and CDR2 is LQKENI. V dropped 4 bases and J dropped 4; count of bases not matched to a gene: 1. The CDR3 reads CASSQDRNQPQHF. CDR3 DNA sequence: TGTGCCAGCTCACAGGACAGGAATCAGCCCCAGCATTTT. The variable domain in full, with the rest retrieved from reference TRBV18 and TRBJ1-5, is NAGVMQNPRHLVRRRGQEARLRCSPMKGHSHVYWYRQLPEEGLKFMVYLQKENIIDESGMPKERFSAEFPKEGPSILRIQQVVRGDSAAYFCASSQDRNQPQHFGDGTRLSIL.

This chain uses TRBV29-1 with TRBJ1-1; weak D call: TRBD1 (5 bases). The CDR3 covers 13 residues. Germline loops: CDR1 SQVTM, CDR2 ANQGSEA. Trimming stripped 1 base from V and 1 base from J, with 7 bases between. This CDR3 is CSVEGQGNTEAFF. The CDR3 coding sequence is TGCAGCGTTGAAGGGCAGGGGAACACTGAAGCTTTCTTT.

This clone was counted between two and nine times. The V and J genes are TRBV7-2 and TRBJ2-7; TRBD1 might be the D (5 bases). V was shortened by 4 bases and J by 1 base, with 8 bases between the two germline ends. This CDR3 has 13 amino acids. CDR1 SGHTA and CDR2 FQGNSA come from the germline V gene. In DNA form, the CDR3 reads TGTGCCAGCAGCTCCAGGGTTTCCTACGAGCAGTACTTC. Protein: CASSSRVSYEQYF.

This clone was detected once. The chain joins TRBV28 to TRBJ1-5, with D unresolved. This CDR3 region has 15 residues. The V gene's germline CDR1 is MDHEN and CDR2 SYDVKM. Between the trimmed V and J ends, which lost 5 bases and 3 bases, there was a span of 14 bases. The CDR3 sequence: CASSLGGQPNQPQHF. The CDR3 DNA reads as TGTGCCAGCAGTCTGGGTGGGCAGCCCAATCAGCCCCAGCATTTT. The full variable domain, in which reference TRBV28 and TRBJ1-5 provide the parts outside the CDR3, is DVKVTQSSRYLVKRTGEKVFLECVQDMDHENMFWYRQDPGLGLRLIYFSYDVKMKEKGDIPEGYSVSREKKERFSLILESASTNQTSMYLCASSLGGQPNQPQHFGDGTRLSIL.

The chain has TRBV6-1 and TRBJ1-2; TRBD1 might be the D (5 bases). Germline assignment: CDR1 MNHNS and CDR2 SASEGT. With 2 bases removed from V and 7 bases from J, the gap between germline ends came to 17 bases. The CDR3 has 15 amino acids. The CDR3 protein is CASSETPRQGGGYTF. The DNA for the CDR3 is TGTGCCAGCAGTGAAACCCCGCGGCAGGGTGGTGGCTACACCTTC.

This rearrangement joins TRBV3-1 (or the pseudogene TRBV3-2) to TRBJ2-7, with 10 bases fitting TRBD1. Trimming at V came to 4 bases and at J to 7 bases, leaving 4 bases not matched to a gene. Germline loops: CDR1 LGHDT, CDR2 YNNKEL (reference sequence). This CDR3 is 13 amino acids long. CDR3 DNA: TGTGCCAGCAGCCGACAGGGGGCGCGGGAGCAGTACTTC. Translation gives CASSRQGAREQYF.

Only one count was recorded for this clone. The chain joins TRBV10-2 to TRBJ2-4; D not certain. Trimming took 3 bases from V and 3 from J, leaving 6 bases between them. Germline CDR1 is WSHSY and CDR2 is SAAADI. The CDR3 is made up of 13 amino acids. As DNA, the CDR3 is TGCGCCAGCAGTGACCAGGTCAAAAACATTCAGTACTTC. This gives the protein CASSDQVKNIQYF.

The chain uses TRBV10-2 and TRBJ2-1; 8 bases are shared with TRBD1. Germline V gene lookup returns CDR1 WSHSY and CDR2 SAAADI. The CDR3 loop spans 14 amino acids. The J segment lost 8 bases and the V segment lost 8 bases, leaving 11 bases of the junction unmatched. CDR3 amino acids: CASRWTGFGDEQFF. The CDR3 coding sequence is TGCGCCAGCCGATGGACAGGGTTTGGCGATGAGCAGTTCTTC.

The rearrangement links TRBV3-1 (or the pseudogene TRBV3-2) to TRBJ1-4; 7 bases are a match to TRBD1. This CDR3 has 15 amino acids. V was clipped by 1 base and J by 8 bases; unmatched bases: 7. CDR1 and CDR2 from the germline V gene are LGHDT and YNNKEL (reference sequence). Here the CDR3 DNA reads TGTGCCAGCAGCCAAGTCGGGACAGCAGCGGAAAAACTGTTTTTT. Its protein is CASSQVGTAAEKLFF.

Notes on this clone: Additional DNA sequences in this sample encode the identical CDR3. The chain employs TRBV11-2 and TRBJ2-2, with TRBD1 as a possible D gene (5 bases). Between the trimmed V and J ends, which lost 5 bases and 0 bases, there was a span of 7 bases. CDR3 length: 14 amino acids. CDR1 is SGHAT and CDR2 is FQNNGV in the germline V gene. The CDR3 spells CASSDRANTGELFF. CDR3 nucleotides: TGTGCCAGCAGCGACAGAGCGAACACCGGGGAGCTGTTTTTT.

The chain uses TRBV29-1 and TRBJ2-1, with D unresolved. V lost 3 bases and J lost 5, with 14 bases in between. This CDR3 is built from 14 residues. The germline CDR1 and CDR2 sequences are SQVTM and ANQGSEA. Here the CDR3 DNA reads TGCAGCGTTGACCAGTTTAATTCCGACAATGAGCAGTTCTTC. Residues: CSVDQFNSDNEQFF.

The chain links TRBV2 to TRBJ1-1; perhaps TRBD1 as D (5 bases). Per the germline V gene, CDR1 is SNHLY and CDR2 is FYNNEI. V was clipped by 8 bases and J by 5 bases, with 18 bases between them. CDR3 size: 14 residues. CDR3 sequence reads: CASGLRGGGTEAFF. The CDR3 nucleotides read TGTGCCAGCGGCCTGCGGGGGGGTGGGACTGAAGCTTTCTTT.

The genes are TRBV11-3 and TRBJ2-1; TRBD1 matches 8 bases. CDR3 size: 14 residues. CDR1 SGHNT and CDR2 YENEEA come from the germline V gene. V dropped 5 bases and J dropped 9; count of bases not matched to a gene: 9. In nucleotides, the CDR3 is TGTGCCAGCAGCCAGGGGACAGGTGACGGTGAGCAGTTCTTC. Protein sequence: CASSQGTGDGEQFF.